The clone carrying this TCR beta chain occurred once. Antigen unknown. Primers included in the PCR were 60 Vbeta and 13 Jbeta primers. Repertoires were generated with immunoSEQ multiplex PCR, while TCRdb's copy carries only in-frame clones and drops some. Of around 94,000 clones listed, 78% are singletons. This sample is drawn from a study of cytomegalovirus exposure and HLA in healthy donors. Study-wide findings and caveats: Most TCR sequences were rare, but some public TCRs occurred in many donors. The study flagged 150 to 200 TCR beta chains as cytomegalovirus-associated. The availability of immune exposure information extended only to CMV serostatus.

The germline V gene has CDR1 WSHSY and CDR2 SAAADI. V shed 4 bases and J 4 bases; nucleotides not matched to a gene: 10. The CDR3 has 16 residues. The sequence was collected from a woman aged 40 to 55 in good health and CMV-seropositive. Material: PBMCs. This chain links TRBV10-2 with TRBJ2-3, with TRBD2 matching over 8 bases. The CDR3 sequence: CASSGDSGAAADTQYF. The CDR3, as DNA: TGCGCCAGCAGTGGGGATAGCGGGGCGGCGGCAGATACGCAGTATTTT.